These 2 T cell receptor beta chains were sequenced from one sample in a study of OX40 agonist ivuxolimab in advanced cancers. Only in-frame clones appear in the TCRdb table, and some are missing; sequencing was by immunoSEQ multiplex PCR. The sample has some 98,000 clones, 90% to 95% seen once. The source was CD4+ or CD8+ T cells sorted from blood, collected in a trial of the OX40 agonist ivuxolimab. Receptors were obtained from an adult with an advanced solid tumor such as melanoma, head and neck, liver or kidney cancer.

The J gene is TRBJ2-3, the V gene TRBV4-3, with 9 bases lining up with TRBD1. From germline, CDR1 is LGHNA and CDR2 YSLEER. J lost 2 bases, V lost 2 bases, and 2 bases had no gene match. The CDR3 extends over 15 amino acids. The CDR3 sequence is CASSQTGGPTDTQYF. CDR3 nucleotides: TGCGCCAGCAGCCAAACAGGGGGCCCCACAGATACGCAGTATTTT.

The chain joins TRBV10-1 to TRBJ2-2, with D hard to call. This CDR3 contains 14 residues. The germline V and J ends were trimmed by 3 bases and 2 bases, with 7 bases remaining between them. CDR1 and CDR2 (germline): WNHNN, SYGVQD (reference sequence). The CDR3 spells CASSESPNTGELFF. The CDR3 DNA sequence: TGCGCCAGCAGTGAAAGCCCCAACACCGGGGAGCTGTTTTTT.